This TCR beta chain was profiled in a study of T cell responses to AZD1222 COVID-19 vaccine. This table comes from immunoSEQ multiplex PCR, and its TCRdb copy is limited to in-frame clones, with some not included. The sample has over 85,000 clones, 81% seen once. Trimming shortened V by 4 bases and J by 1 base, and 10 bases separated the two germline ends. CDR1 and CDR2 (germline): SGHTA, FQGNSA. CDR3 size: 15 residues. This TCR was recovered from an adult in good health. The sequenced sample was peripheral blood, obtained on day 0 of AZD1222 vaccination. The chain joins TRBV7-2 to TRBJ2-2, with D tentatively TRBD2 (6 bases). The DNA of the CDR3 is TGTGCCAGCAGCTCAGGGAGGCAGAACACCGGGGAGCTGTTTTTT. Protein sequence: CASSSGRQNTGELFF.